Each of the 32 T cell receptor beta chains below was sequenced from the same sample in a study of cytomegalovirus exposure and HLA in healthy donors. PCR involved 60 Vbeta and 13 Jbeta primers. Here immunoSEQ multiplex PCR was the method, and the copy in TCRdb shows in-frame clones only, minus some. This sample has roughly 190,000 clones, with 78% found just once. Sequencing was performed on PBMCs. These receptors were collected from a woman aged 25 to 45 in good health and CMV-seropositive.

The J gene is TRBJ2-1, the V gene TRBV4-3; TRBD2 might be the D (6 bases). CDR1 LGHNA and CDR2 YSLEER come from the germline V gene. This CDR3 is 15 amino acids long. Trimming removed 3 bases at V and 4 bases at J, with 13 bases between. The CDR3 loop reads CASSHLRDSYNEQFF. DNA of the CDR3: TGCGCCAGCAGCCATCTTCGGGACTCTTACAATGAGCAGTTCTTC.

J is TRBJ1-1 and V is TRBV5-6; no reliable D call. The CDR3 is 13 amino acids. The germline V gene has CDR1 SGHDT and CDR2 YYEEEE. V was trimmed by 2 bases and J by 2 bases, leaving 7 bases between them. CDR3 coding DNA: TGTGCCAGCAGCTTTTTTTCAAACACTGAAGCTTTCTTT. Protein sequence: CASSFFSNTEAFF. The full variable domain, with the rest looked up from reference TRBV5-6 and TRBJ1-1, is DAGVTQSPTHLIKTRGQQVTLRCSPKSGHDTVSWYQQALGQGPQFIFQYYEEEERQRGNFPDRFSGHQFPNYSSELNVNALLLGDSALYLCASSFFSNTEAFFGQGTRLTVV.

Details on this clone: Different DNA sequences within this sample yield the same CDR3. The rearrangement uses TRBV7-9 and TRBJ1-1; tentative D call: TRBD1 (5 bases). The CDR3 is made up of 13 amino acids. V lost 5 bases to trimming and J lost 1 base, with 8 bases between them. The germline V gene encodes CDR1 SEHNR and CDR2 FQNEAQ (reference sequence). CDR3 in amino acids: CASSLQGNTEAFF. The DNA of the CDR3 is TGTGCCAGCAGCCTCCAGGGGAACACTGAAGCTTTCTTT.

This chain joins TRBV7-6 and TRBJ2-5; D unresolved. The CDR3 length is 13 residues. The germline V gene encodes CDR1 SGHVS and CDR2 FNYEAQ. Between the trimmed V and J ends, which lost 4 bases and 5 bases, there was a span of 11 bases. CDR3 region: CASSSKPRETQYF. The CDR3 DNA reads TGTGCCAGCAGCTCTAAACCGCGTGAGACCCAGTACTTC.

This rearrangement joins TRBV28 to TRBJ2-7; 9 bases line up with TRBD1. CDR1 and CDR2 (germline): MDHEN, SYDVKM. The CDR3 has 15 residues. The junction had 8 bases not matched to a gene; V was cut back by 6 bases and J by 2 bases. This chain's CDR3 is CASRDRDRDTYEQYF. The CDR3 nucleotides are TGTGCCAGCAGAGACCGGGACAGGGATACCTACGAGCAGTACTTC. Full variable domain (rest looked up from reference TRBV28 and TRBJ2-7): DVKVTQSSRYLVKRTGEKVFLECVQDMDHENMFWYRQDPGLGLRLIYFSYDVKMKEKGDIPEGYSVSREKKERFSLILESASTNQTSMYLCASRDRDRDTYEQYFGPGTRLTVT.

The V call is TRBV5-6, the J call TRBJ1-2; D call uncertain. The CDR3 is made up of 13 amino acids. V gave up 1 base and J gave up 4 bases, with 8 bases separating them. The germline gives CDR1 SGHDT, CDR2 YYEEEE. CDR3: CASSLQDTYGYTF. CDR3 coding DNA: TGTGCCAGCAGCTTGCAGGATACCTATGGCTACACCTTC.

This clone was seen only once. This sequence joins TRBV28 and TRBJ2-7; weak D call: TRBD2 (5 bases). Per germline, CDR1 MDHEN and CDR2 SYDVKM. V shed 3 bases and J shed 3 bases, with 9 bases lying between them. The CDR3 length is 13 residues. CDR3 loop: CASSFEGFYEQYF. The CDR3 DNA reads as TGTGCCAGCAGTTTTGAGGGTTTCTACGAGCAGTACTTC.

This chain joins TRBV12-2 and TRBJ1-5. TRBV12-2 is a pseudogene. CDR3 length equals 17 residues. The CDR3 DNA follows: TGTGCAAGTCGCTTAGCTTACGGAGGAGTTAGCAATCAGCCCCAGCATTTT. Translating it yields CASRLAYGGVSNQPQHF.

V usage is TRBV6-5 and J usage is TRBJ2-7, with D perhaps TRBD1 (6 bases). Germline V lookup: CDR1 MNHEY, CDR2 SVGAGI. V lost 6 bases, J lost 1 base, and 10 bases lay in between. This CDR3 has 13 amino acids. The CDR3 nucleotides are TGTGCCAGCAGCCCGACAGGATCCTACGAGCAGTACTTC. This translates into CASSPTGSYEQYF.

The chain links TRBV13 to TRBJ1-1, with 10 bases lining up with TRBD1. The junction had 3 bases not matched to a gene; V was cut back by 2 bases and J by 3 bases. Germline V gene data show CDR1 as PRHDT and CDR2 as FYEKMQ (reference sequence). This CDR3 spans 15 amino acids. The CDR3 bases are TGTGCCAGCAGCTTACGCGGACAGGGGGACACTGAAGCTTTCTTT. Translating it yields CASSLRGQGDTEAFF.

The rearrangement uses TRBV11-3 and TRBJ2-1, with 9 bases identical to TRBD2. The length of the CDR3 is 15 residues. V was pared by 5 bases and J by 7 bases, with 9 bases of the junction left unmatched. Germline V lookup: CDR1 SGHNT, CDR2 YENEEA. The CDR3 DNA reads TGTGCCAGCAGCCCATCTAGCGGGATGATAAATGAGCAGTTCTTC. It encodes CASSPSSGMINEQFF.

V usage is TRBV2 and J usage is TRBJ2-7; tentatively, D is TRBD2 (6 bases). The CDR3 has 14 residues. Between the trimmed V and J ends, which lost 3 bases and 2 bases, there was a span of 11 bases. The germline V gene has CDR1 SNHLY and CDR2 FYNNEI. The CDR3 DNA follows: TGTGCCAGCAGTGATGCCGCGGGGACCTACGAGCAGTACTTC. Amino acids: CASSDAAGTYEQYF.

The chain combines TRBV4-3 with TRBJ1-4, with TRBD1 matching over 7 bases. Germline assignment: CDR1 LGHNA and CDR2 YSLEER. The CDR3 loop spans 16 amino acids. Trimming at V came to 2 bases and at J to 6 bases, leaving 9 bases not matched to a gene. The CDR3 loop reads CASSQLTGKVDEKLFF. As DNA, the CDR3 is TGCGCCAGCAGCCAATTGACAGGGAAGGTGGATGAAAAACTGTTTTTT.

The V call is TRBV18, the J call TRBJ2-1; a weak D match, TRBD1 (5 bases). The length of the CDR3 is 13 residues. Trimming removed 3 bases at V and 12 bases at J, with 15 bases between. CDR1 is KGHSH and CDR2 is LQKENI in the germline V gene. CDR3 bases: TGTGCCAGCTCACCGCCGACAGTTTTCGGGCAGTTCTTC. Amino acid sequence: CASSPPTVFGQFF.

This clone has just one count. The rearrangement joins TRBV5-1 to TRBJ2-5; 13 nucleotides agree with TRBD2. With 4 bases clipped from V and 0 bases from J, the junction kept 3 bases outside the gene matches. The V gene's germline CDR1 is SGHRS and CDR2 YFSETQ. The CDR3 extends over 16 amino acids. This chain's CDR3 is CASSPGLAGDQETQYF. CDR3 bases: TGCGCCAGCAGCCCCGGACTAGCGGGAGACCAAGAGACCCAGTACTTC.

The chain links TRBV7-9 to TRBJ2-1, with 9 bases matching TRBD1. V was pared by 2 bases and J by 8 bases, with 10 bases of the junction left unmatched. This CDR3 region has 16 residues. Per germline, CDR1 SEHNR and CDR2 FQNEAQ (reference sequence). The CDR3 nucleotides are TGTGCCAGCAGCTTACGGGACAGGGAGTGGAACGATGAGCAGTTCTTC. This translates into CASSLRDREWNDEQFF.

The chain couples TRBV18 to TRBJ1-1; D gene ambiguous. V was shortened by 5 bases and J by 3 bases, with 7 bases between the two germline ends. CDR3 length: 12 amino acids. Germline loops: CDR1 KGHSH, CDR2 LQKENI. DNA for the CDR3: TGTGCCAGCTCATCGGGGTACACTGAAGCTTTCTTT. Protein product: CASSSGYTEAFF.

The rearrangement links TRBV11-2 to TRBJ1-2, with D possibly TRBD1 on 6 matching bases. The CDR3 spans 16 residues. Germline V gives CDR1 SGHAT, CDR2 FQNNGV. The germline V and J ends were trimmed by 1 base and 3 bases, with 15 bases remaining between them. In nucleotides, the CDR3 is TGTGCCAGCAGCTTAGTCAAAGGCAGGGGCGACTATGGCTACACCTTC. Translation gives CASSLVKGRGDYGYTF.

This sequence joins TRBV28 and TRBJ2-4; D may be TRBD2 (5 bases). The germline gives CDR1 MDHEN, CDR2 SYDVKM. V was cut by 3 bases and J by 3 bases, with 9 bases left in between. CDR3 length: 14 residues. CDR3 residues: CASSFAGGKNIQYF. The CDR3 coding sequence is TGTGCCAGCAGTTTCGCTGGAGGCAAAAACATTCAGTACTTC.

This sequence joins TRBV5-1 and TRBJ1-1, with D unclear. The germline V gene has CDR1 SGHRS and CDR2 YFSETQ. V lost 2 bases to trimming and J lost 1 base, with 9 bases between them. The CDR3 loop spans 14 amino acids. The CDR3 loop is CASSFQAGNTEAFF. The CDR3 nucleotides are TGCGCCAGCAGCTTTCAGGCAGGGAACACTGAAGCTTTCTTT.

The V call is TRBV4-3, the J call TRBJ2-3; 9 nucleotides line up with TRBD1. This CDR3 contains 16 residues. Trimming cost V 0 bases and J 4 bases; bases outside gene matches: 5. Germline V CDR1 and CDR2: LGHNA, YSLEER. CDR3 nucleotides: TGCGCCAGCAGCCAAGATGTGACAGGGGGGTCAGATACGCAGTATTTT. It codes for CASSQDVTGGSDTQYF.

This clone was seen only a few times. The genes are TRBV28 and TRBJ1-1, with D perhaps TRBD1 (5 bases). This CDR3 contains 15 residues. The germline V gene has CDR1 MDHEN and CDR2 SYDVKM. V dropped 6 bases and J dropped 1 base, with 15 bases sitting between them. The CDR3: CASSPTWGGNTEAFF. For the CDR3, the DNA is TGTGCCAGCAGCCCCACTTGGGGGGGGAACACTGAAGCTTTCTTT.

V is TRBV28 and J is TRBJ2-3; D unresolved. Deletions cut 2 bases from V and 0 bases from J, with 6 bases between. Germline CDR1 reads MDHEN; CDR2 reads SYDVKM. The CDR3 contains 14 residues. The CDR3 DNA sequence: TGTGCCAGCAGTTTACAGGCTAGCACAGATACGCAGTATTTT. Translation gives CASSLQASTDTQYF.

The V call is TRBV5-1, the J call TRBJ2-5, with 10 positions matching TRBD2. V lost 1 base to trimming and J lost 7 bases; unmatched junction nucleotides: 13. Germline CDR1 SGHRS, CDR2 YFSETQ. The CDR3 sequence is 17 residues long. CDR3 bases: TGCGCCAGCAGCTTGTCACAGCGGGGGGGCCCTACGGGGACCCAGTACTTC. Amino acids: CASSLSQRGGPTGTQYF.

This clone came up a few times. The V and J genes are TRBV6-1 and TRBJ2-2, with 7 bases that match TRBD1. J was trimmed by 6 bases and V by 7 bases; bases with no gene match: 5. This CDR3 spans 13 amino acids. Germline lookup yields CDR1 MNHNS and CDR2 SASEGT. The CDR3: CASMTGFPGELFF. CDR3 DNA sequence: TGTGCCAGCATGACAGGGTTTCCCGGGGAGCTGTTTTTT.

Ten or more counts support this clone. The chain uses TRBV2 and TRBJ1-1; D gene uncertain. The CDR3 has 14 residues. Germline CDR1 SNHLY, CDR2 FYNNEI. The V end lost 4 bases, the J end lost 6 bases, and 15 bases lay between the germline ends. The CDR3: CASSVLGGYSEAFF. CDR3 sequence (DNA): TGTGCCAGCAGTGTTCTGGGAGGCTATTCTGAAGCTTTCTTT.

The chain combines TRBV19 with TRBJ1-5, with 9 bases fitting TRBD1. The J segment lost 3 bases and the V segment lost 9 bases, leaving 3 bases of the junction unmatched. The germline V gene has CDR1 LNHDA and CDR2 SQIVND (reference sequence). This CDR3 comprises 13 residues. The CDR3 sequence is CASRDRDNQPQHF. The DNA for the CDR3 is TGTGCCAGCCGGGACAGGGACAATCAGCCCCAGCATTTT.

The chain is built from TRBV28 and TRBJ2-3; 7 nucleotides agree with TRBD1. CDR3 length: 15 residues. V lost 5 bases, J lost 2 bases, and 7 bases stayed unmatched. From germline, CDR1 is MDHEN and CDR2 SYDVKM. The CDR3 spells CASSPGDSPTDTQYF. DNA of the CDR3: TGTGCCAGCAGTCCAGGGGACAGTCCCACAGATACGCAGTATTTT.

The CDR3 bases are TGTGCCAGCGGCGGGGGGGCTAGCGGGACCTACGAGCAGTACTTC. Translated: CASGGGASGTYEQYF. This chain links TRBV7-9 with TRBJ2-7; TRBD2 aligns across 9 bases. Germline assignment: CDR1 SEHNR and CDR2 FQNEAQ (reference sequence). J lost 2 bases, V lost 8 bases, and 10 bases had no gene match. CDR3 length equals 15 residues.

This chain connects TRBV5-1 to TRBJ2-1, with TRBD2 matching over 12 bases. Per the germline V gene, CDR1 is SGHRS and CDR2 is YFSETQ. This CDR3 spans 17 amino acids. After removal of 1 base from V and 6 bases from J, the junction contained 8 bases not matched to a gene. The CDR3 reads CASSLLTSGSRSNEQFF. The CDR3 DNA follows: TGCGCCAGCAGCTTGTTGACTAGCGGGAGTAGGAGCAATGAGCAGTTCTTC.

This sequence joins TRBV7-9 and TRBJ2-2; D is unresolved. The CDR3 totals 14 residues. Germline V gene data show CDR1 as SEHNR and CDR2 as FQNEAQ (reference sequence). Trimming removed 2 bases from V and 6 bases from J, with 10 bases in between. The chain's CDR3 is CASSLLTGAGELFF. In DNA form, the CDR3 reads TGTGCCAGCAGCTTATTAACGGGTGCCGGGGAGCTGTTTTTT.

The DNA for the CDR3 is TGTGCCAGCAGCTTCCGGGACAGAAACACTGAAGCTTTCTTT. This encodes CASSFRDRNTEAFF. The chain uses TRBV7-2 and TRBJ1-1; 7 bases are a match to TRBD1. The CDR3 extends over 14 amino acids. The trim removed 3 bases at V and 2 bases at J, leaving 3 bases unmatched. Germline CDR1 reads SGHTA; CDR2 reads FQGNSA.